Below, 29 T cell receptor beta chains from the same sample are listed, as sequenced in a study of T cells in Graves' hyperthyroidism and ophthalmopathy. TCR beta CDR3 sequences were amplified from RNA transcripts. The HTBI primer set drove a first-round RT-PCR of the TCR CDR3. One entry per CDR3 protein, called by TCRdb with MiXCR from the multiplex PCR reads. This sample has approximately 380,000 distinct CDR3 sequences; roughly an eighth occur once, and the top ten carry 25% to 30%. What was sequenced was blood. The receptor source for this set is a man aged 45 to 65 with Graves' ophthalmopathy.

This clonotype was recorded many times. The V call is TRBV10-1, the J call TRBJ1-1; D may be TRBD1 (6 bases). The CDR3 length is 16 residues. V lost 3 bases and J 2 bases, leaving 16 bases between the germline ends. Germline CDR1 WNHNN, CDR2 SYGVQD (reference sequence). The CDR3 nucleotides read TGCGCCAGCAGTGATTCCTGGGAAGGGGGTAACACTGAAGCTTTCTTT. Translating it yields CASSDSWEGGNTEAFF.

The DNA of the CDR3 is TGTGCCAGCAGCCAAGATTTCCGGTCTAGCGGACCCTACGAGCAGTACTTC. Protein sequence: CASSQDFRSSGPYEQYF. V is TRBV5-5 and J is TRBJ2-7; 7 positions agree with TRBD2. V gave up 4 bases and J gave up 2 bases; unmatched junction bases: 15. The germline V gene encodes CDR1 SGHKS and CDR2 YYEKEE (reference sequence). The CDR3 runs 17 residues.

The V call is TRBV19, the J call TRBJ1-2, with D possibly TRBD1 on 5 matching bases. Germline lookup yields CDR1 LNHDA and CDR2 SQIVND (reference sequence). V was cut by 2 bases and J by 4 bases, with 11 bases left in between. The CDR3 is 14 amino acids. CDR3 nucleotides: TGTGCCAGTAGTATAACGGCGGGGGGCTATGGCTACACCTTC. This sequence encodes CASSITAGGYGYTF.

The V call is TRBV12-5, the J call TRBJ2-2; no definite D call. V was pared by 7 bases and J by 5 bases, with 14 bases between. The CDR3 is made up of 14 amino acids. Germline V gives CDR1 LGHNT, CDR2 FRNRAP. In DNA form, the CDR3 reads TGTGCTAGTGCCAAACCCATGGGGACCGGGGAGCTGTTTTTT. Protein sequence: CASAKPMGTGELFF.

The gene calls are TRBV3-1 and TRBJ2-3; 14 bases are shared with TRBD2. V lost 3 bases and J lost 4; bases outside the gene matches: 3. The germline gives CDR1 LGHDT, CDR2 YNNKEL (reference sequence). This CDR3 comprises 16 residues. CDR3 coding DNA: TGTGCCAGCAGCCAGGGACTAGCGGGAGTGGCAGATACGCAGTATTTT. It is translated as CASSQGLAGVADTQYF.

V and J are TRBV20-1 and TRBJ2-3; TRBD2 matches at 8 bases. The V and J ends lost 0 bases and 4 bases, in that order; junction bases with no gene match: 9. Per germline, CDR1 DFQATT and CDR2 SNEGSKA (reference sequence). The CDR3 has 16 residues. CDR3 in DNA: TGCAGTGCTAGAGATCCCAGCGGGAGTTTTGCAGATACGCAGTATTTT. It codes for CSARDPSGSFADTQYF.

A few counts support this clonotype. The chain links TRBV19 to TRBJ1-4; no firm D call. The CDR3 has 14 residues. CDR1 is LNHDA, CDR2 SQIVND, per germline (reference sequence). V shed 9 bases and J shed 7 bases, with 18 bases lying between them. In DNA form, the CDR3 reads TGTGCCAGCCCCCCCCCCGGAGAGAGTGAAAAACTGTTTTTT. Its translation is CASPPPGESEKLFF.

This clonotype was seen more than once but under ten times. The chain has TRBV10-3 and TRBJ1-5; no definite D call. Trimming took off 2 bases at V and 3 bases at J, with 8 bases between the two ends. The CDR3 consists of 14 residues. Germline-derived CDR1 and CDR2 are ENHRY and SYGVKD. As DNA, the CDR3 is TGTGCCATCAGTGAGGGTCAGCCCAATCAGCCCCAGCATTTT. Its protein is CAISEGQPNQPQHF.

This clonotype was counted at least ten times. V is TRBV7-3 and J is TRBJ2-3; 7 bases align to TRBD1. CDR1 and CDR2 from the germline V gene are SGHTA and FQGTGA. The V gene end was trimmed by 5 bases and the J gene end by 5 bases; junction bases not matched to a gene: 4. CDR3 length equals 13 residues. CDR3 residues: CASSTDRRDTQYF. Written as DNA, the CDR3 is TGTGCCAGCAGCACGGACAGGAGAGATACGCAGTATTTT.

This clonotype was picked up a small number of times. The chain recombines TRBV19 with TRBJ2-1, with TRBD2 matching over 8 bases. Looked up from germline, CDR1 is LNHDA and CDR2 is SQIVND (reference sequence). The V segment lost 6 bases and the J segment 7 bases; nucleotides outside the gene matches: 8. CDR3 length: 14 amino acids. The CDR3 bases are TGTGCCAGTAGCACAACCGGGACTAGTAATGAGCAGTTCTTC. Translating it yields CASSTTGTSNEQFF.

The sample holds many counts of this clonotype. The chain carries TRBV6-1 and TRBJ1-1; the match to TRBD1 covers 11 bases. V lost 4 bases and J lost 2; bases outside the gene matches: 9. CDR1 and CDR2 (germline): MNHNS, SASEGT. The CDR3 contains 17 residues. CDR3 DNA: TGTGCCAGCAGTGGAAGGACAGGGGGCTTAAGAAACACTGAAGCTTTCTTT. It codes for CASSGRTGGLRNTEAFF.

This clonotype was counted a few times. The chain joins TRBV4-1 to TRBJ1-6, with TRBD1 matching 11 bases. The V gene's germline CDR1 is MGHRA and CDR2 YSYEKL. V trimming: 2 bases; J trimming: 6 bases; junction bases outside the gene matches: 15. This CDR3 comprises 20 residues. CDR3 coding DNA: TGCGCCAGCAGCCAATGGGACAGGGGGAATCCATTTGCCTTTAATTCACCCCTCCACTTT. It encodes CASSQWDRGNPFAFNSPLHF.

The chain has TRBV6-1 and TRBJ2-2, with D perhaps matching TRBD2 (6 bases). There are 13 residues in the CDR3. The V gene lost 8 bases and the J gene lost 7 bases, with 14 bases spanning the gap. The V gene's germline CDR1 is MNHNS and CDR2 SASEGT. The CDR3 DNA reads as TGTGCCAGCTCCGGGGGAATTGGCGGGGAGCTGTTTTTT. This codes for CASSGGIGGELFF.

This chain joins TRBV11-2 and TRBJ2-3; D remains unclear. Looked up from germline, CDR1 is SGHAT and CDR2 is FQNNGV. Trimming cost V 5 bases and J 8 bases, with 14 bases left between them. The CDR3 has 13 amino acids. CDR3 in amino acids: CASSRVDRSTQYF. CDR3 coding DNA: TGTGCCAGCAGCCGGGTGGACCGGAGTACGCAGTATTTT.

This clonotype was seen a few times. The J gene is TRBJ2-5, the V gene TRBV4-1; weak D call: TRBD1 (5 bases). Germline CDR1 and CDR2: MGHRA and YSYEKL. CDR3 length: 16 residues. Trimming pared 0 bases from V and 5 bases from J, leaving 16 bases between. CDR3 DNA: TGCGCCAGCAGCCAAGATATTTCAGCAGGGCGGGAGACCCAGTACTTC. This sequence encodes CASSQDISAGRETQYF.

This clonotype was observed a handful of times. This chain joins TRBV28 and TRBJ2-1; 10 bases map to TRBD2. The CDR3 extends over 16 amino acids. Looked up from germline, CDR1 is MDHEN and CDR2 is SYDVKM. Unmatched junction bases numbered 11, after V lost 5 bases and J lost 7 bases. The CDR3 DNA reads TGTGCCAGCAGTCAGACTAGCGGGCCACCCTGGAATGAGCAGTTCTTC. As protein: CASSQTSGPPWNEQFF.

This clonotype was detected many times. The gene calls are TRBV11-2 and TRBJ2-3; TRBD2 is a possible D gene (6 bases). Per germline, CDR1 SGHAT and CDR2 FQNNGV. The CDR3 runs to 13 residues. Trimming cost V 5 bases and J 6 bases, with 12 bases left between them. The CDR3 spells CASSLEGPDTQYF. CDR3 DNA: TGTGCCAGCAGCCTGGAGGGTCCCGATACGCAGTATTTT.

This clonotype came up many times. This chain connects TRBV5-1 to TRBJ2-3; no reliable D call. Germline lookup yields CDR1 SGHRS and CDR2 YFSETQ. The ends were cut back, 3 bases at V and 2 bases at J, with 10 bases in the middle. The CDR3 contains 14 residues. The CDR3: CASSSTPPTDTQYF. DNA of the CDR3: TGCGCCAGCAGCTCGACTCCACCCACAGATACGCAGTATTTT.

The CDR3 bases are TGTGCCAGCAGTTCGCAGAATGAAAAACTGTTTTTT. This encodes CASSSQNEKLFF. This rearrangement joins TRBV28 to TRBJ1-4, with no clear D. The germline V gene has CDR1 MDHEN and CDR2 SYDVKM. Trimming took 4 bases from V and 5 from J, leaving 5 bases between them. The CDR3 loop spans 12 amino acids.

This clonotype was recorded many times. Here the CDR3 DNA reads TGCGCCAGCAGCCCGGACGGGTATAGCAATCAGCCCCAGCATTTT. This codes for CASSPDGYSNQPQHF. This chain joins TRBV5-1 and TRBJ1-5; D remains unclear. The CDR3 extends over 15 amino acids. Germline-derived CDR1 and CDR2 are SGHRS and YFSETQ. V was trimmed by 4 bases and J by 0 bases, leaving 11 bases between them.

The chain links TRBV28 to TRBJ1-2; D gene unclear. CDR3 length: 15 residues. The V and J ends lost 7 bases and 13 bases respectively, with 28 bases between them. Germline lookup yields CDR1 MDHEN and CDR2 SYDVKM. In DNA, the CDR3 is TGTGCCAGCACCGTCTCACCTCTATCCTCGGGCGGCCCCACCTTC. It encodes CASTVSPLSSGGPTF.

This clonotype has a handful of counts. The CDR3 region is CASSLGFRIPYEQYF. CDR3 in DNA: TGTGCCAGCAGTTTAGGATTCAGGATACCCTACGAGCAGTACTTC. V is TRBV12-3 or TRBV12-4 and J is TRBJ2-7; no clear D. The CDR3 is made up of 15 amino acids. The germline V and J ends were trimmed by 1 base and 2 bases, with 12 bases remaining between them.

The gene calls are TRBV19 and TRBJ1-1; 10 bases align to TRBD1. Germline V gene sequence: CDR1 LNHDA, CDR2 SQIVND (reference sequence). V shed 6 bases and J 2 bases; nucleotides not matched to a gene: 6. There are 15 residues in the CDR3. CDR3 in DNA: TGTGCCAGTAGCGACAGGGGGCGGCTCAACACTGAAGCTTTCTTT. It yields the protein CASSDRGRLNTEAFF. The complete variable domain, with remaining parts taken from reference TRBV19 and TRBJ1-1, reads DGGITQSPKYLFRKEGQNVTLSCEQNLNHDAMYWYRQDPGQGLRLIYYSQIVNDFQKGDIAEGYSVSREKKESFPLTVTSAQKNPTAFYLCASSDRGRLNTEAFFGQGTRLTVV.

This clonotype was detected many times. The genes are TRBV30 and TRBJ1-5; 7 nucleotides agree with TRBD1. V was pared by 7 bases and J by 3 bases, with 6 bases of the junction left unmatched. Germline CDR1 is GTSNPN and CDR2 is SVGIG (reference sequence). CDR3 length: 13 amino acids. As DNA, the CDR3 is TGTGCCTACGATACAGGGGACAATCAGCCCCAGCATTTT. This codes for CAYDTGDNQPQHF.

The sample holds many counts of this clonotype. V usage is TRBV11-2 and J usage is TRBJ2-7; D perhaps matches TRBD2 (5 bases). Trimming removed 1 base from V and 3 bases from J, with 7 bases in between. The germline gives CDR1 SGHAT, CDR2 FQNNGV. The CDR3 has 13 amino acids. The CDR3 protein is CASSLGGLYEQYF. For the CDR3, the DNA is TGTGCCAGCAGCTTAGGCGGGCTCTACGAGCAGTACTTC.

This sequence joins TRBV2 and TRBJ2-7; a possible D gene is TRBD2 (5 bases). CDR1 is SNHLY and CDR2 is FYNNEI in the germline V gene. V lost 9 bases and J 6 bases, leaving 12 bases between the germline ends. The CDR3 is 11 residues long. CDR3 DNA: TGTGCCAGTCGATTAGCGCCCGAGCAGTACTTC. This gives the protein CASRLAPEQYF.

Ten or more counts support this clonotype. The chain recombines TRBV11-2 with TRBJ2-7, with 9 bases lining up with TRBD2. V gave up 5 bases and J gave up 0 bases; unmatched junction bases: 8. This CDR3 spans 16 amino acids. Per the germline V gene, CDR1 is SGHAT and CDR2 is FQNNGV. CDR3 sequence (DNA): TGTGCCAGCAGCCGGAGAGGTAGCGGGAGCTCCTACGAGCAGTACTTC. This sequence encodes CASSRRGSGSSYEQYF.

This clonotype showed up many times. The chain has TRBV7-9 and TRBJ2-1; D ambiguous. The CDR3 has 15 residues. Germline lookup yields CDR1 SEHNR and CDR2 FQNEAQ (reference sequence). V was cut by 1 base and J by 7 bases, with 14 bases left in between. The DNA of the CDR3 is TGTGCCAGCAGCTTAGTCTCTTCCCCCTCTAATGAGCAGTTCTTC. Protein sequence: CASSLVSSPSNEQFF.

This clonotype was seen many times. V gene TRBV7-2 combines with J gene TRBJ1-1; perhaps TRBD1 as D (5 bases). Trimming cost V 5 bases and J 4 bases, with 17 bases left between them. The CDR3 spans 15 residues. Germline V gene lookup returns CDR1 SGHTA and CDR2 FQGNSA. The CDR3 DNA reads TGTGCCAGCAGCCTAACACGACAGTTTAGCACTGAAGCTTTCTTT. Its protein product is CASSLTRQFSTEAFF. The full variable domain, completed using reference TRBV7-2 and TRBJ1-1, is GAGVSQSPSNKVTEKGKDVELRCDPISGHTALYWYRQSLGQGLEFLIYFQGNSAPDKSGLPSDRFSAERTGGSVSTLTIQRTQQEDSAVYLCASSLTRQFSTEAFFGQGTRLTVV.